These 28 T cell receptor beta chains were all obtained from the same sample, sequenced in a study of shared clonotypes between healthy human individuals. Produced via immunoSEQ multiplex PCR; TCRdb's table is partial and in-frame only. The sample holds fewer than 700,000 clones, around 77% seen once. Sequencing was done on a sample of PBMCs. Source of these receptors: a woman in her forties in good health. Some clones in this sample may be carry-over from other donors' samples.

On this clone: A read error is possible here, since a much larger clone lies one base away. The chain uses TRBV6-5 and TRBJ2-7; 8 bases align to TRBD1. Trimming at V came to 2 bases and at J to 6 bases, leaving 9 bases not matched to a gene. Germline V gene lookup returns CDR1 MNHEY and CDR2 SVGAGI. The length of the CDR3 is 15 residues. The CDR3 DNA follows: TGTGCCAGCAGTTACACGCCGACAGGGGCCGGCGAGCAGTACTTC. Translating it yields CASSYTPTGAGEQYF.

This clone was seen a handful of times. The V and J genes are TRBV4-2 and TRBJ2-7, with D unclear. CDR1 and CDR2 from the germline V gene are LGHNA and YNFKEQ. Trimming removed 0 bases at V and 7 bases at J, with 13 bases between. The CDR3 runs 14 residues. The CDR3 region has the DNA TGTGCCAGCAGCCAAGAAGCCCAAGGCGGAGAGCAGTACTTC. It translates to CASSQEAQGGEQYF.

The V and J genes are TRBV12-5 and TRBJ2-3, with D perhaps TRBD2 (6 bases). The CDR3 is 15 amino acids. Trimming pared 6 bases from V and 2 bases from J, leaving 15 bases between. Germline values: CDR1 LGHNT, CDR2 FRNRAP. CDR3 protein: CASGSPGLTTDTQYF. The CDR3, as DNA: TGTGCTAGTGGATCTCCGGGACTTACCACAGATACGCAGTATTTT.

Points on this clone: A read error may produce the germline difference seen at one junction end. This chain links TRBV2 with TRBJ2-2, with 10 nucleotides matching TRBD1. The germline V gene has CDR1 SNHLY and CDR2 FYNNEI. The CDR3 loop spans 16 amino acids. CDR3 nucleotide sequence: TGTGCCAGCTCCGGGACAGGGGCCGGTCTCACCGGGGAGCCGTTTTTT. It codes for CASSGTGAGLTGEPFF.

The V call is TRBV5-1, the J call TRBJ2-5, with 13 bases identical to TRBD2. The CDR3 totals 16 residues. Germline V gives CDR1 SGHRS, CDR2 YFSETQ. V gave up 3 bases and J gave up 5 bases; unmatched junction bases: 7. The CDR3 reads CASSSNTLAGGETQYF. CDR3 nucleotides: TGCGCCAGCAGCTCGAATACACTAGCGGGAGGGGAGACCCAGTACTTC.

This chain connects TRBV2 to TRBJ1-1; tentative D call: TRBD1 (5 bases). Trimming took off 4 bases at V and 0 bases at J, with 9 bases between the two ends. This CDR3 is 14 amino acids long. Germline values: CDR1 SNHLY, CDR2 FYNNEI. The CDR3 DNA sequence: TGTGCCAGCAGTGCGACAGAGCTGAACACTGAAGCTTTCTTT. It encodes CASSATELNTEAFF.

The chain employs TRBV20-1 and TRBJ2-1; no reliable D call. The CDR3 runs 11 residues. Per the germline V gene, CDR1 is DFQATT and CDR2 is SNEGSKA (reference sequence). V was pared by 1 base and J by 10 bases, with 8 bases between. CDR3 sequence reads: CSARVAREQFF. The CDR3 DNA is TGCAGTGCTAGAGTGGCAAGGGAGCAGTTCTTC.

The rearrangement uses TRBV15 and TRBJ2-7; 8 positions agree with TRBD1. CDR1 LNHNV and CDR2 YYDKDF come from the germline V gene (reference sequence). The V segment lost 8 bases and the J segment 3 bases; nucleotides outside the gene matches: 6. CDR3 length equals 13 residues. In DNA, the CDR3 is TGTGCCACCCGAGGACAGGGAAACTACGAGCAGTACTTC. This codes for CATRGQGNYEQYF.

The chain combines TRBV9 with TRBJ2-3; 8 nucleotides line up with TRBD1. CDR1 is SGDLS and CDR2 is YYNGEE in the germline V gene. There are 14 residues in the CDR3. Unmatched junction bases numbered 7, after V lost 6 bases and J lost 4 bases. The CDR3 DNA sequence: TGTGCCAGCACCAGGACAGGGTCTTCAGATACGCAGTATTTT. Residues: CASTRTGSSDTQYF.

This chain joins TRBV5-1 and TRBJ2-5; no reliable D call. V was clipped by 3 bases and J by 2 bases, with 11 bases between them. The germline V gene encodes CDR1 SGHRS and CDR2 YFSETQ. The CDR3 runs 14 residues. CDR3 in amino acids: CASSSPVGQETQYF. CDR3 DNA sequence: TGCGCCAGCAGCTCTCCTGTGGGGCAAGAGACCCAGTACTTC.

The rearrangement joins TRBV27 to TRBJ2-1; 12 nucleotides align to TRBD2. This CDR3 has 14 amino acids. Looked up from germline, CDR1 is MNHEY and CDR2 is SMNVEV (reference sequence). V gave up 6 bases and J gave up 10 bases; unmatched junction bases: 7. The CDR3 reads CASSSTSGRKEQFF. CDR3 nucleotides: TGTGCCAGCAGCTCGACTAGCGGGAGAAAGGAGCAGTTCTTC.

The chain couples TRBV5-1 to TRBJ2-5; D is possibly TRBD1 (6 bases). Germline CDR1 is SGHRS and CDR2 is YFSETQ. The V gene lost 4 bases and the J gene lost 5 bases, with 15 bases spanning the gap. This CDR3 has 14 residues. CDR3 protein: CASSTGPGAETQYF. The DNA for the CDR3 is TGCGCCAGCAGCACCGGGCCAGGGGCCGAGACCCAGTACTTC.

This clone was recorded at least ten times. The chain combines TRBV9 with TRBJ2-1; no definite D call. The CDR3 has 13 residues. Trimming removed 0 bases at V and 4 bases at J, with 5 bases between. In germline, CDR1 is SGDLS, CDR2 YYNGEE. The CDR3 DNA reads TGTGCCAGCAGCGTAGACGGGTACAATGAGCAGTTCTTC. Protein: CASSVDGYNEQFF.

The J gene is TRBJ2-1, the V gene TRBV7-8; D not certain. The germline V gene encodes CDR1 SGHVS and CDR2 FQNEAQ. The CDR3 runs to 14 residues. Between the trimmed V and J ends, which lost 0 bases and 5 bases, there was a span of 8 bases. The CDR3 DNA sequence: TGTGCCAGCAGCTTAGCTGCCAGGAACAATGAGCAGTTCTTC. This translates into CASSLAARNNEQFF.

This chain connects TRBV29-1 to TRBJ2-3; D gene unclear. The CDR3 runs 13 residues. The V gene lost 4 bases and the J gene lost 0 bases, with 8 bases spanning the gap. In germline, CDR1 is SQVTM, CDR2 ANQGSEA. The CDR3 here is CSVGIPSTDTQYF. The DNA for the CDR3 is TGCAGCGTTGGGATCCCTAGCACAGATACGCAGTATTTT.

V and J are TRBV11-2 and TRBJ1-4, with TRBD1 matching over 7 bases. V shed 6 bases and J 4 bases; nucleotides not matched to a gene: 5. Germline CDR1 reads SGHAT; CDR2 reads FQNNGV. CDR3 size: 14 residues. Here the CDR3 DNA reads TGTGCCAGCAGAAGGGGGCGTAATAATGAAAAACTGTTTTTT. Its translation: CASRRGRNNEKLFF.

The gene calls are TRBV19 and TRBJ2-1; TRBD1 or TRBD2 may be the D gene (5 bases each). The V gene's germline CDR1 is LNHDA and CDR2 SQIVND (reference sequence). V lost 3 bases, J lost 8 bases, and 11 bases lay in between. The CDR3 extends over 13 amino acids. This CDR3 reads CASSMNRGDEQFF. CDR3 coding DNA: TGTGCCAGTAGTATGAACAGAGGGGATGAGCAGTTCTTC.

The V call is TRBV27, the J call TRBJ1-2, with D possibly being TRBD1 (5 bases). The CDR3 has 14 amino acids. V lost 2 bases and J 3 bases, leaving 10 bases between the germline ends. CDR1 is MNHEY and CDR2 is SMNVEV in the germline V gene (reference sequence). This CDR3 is CASSLAPGDYGYTF. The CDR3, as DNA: TGTGCCAGCAGTTTAGCTCCGGGGGACTATGGCTACACCTTC.

The DNA of the CDR3 is TGTGCCAGCAGCTTGCTAACAGGCCAAGAGACCCAGTACTTC. Translated: CASSLLTGQETQYF. The chain couples TRBV5-6 to TRBJ2-5; D perhaps matches TRBD1 (5 bases). V was cut by 1 base and J by 1 base, with 8 bases left in between. CDR3 length: 14 amino acids. The V gene's germline CDR1 is SGHDT and CDR2 YYEEEE.

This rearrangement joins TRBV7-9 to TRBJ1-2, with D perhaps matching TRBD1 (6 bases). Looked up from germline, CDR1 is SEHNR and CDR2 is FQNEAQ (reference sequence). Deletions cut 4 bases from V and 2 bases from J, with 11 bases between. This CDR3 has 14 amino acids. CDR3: CASSSSGVNYGYTF. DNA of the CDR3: TGTGCCAGCAGCTCATCAGGGGTAAACTATGGCTACACCTTC.

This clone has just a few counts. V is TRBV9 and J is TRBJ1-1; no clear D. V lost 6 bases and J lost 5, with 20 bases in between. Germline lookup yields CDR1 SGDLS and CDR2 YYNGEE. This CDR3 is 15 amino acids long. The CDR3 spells CASNPMTLPGTEAFF. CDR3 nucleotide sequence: TGTGCCAGCAACCCTATGACCCTCCCGGGGACTGAAGCTTTCTTT.

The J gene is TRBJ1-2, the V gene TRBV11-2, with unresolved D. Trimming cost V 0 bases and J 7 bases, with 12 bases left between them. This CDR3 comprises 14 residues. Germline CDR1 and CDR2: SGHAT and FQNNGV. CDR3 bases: TGTGCCAGCAGCTTAGATGCCGGGGTGGGTGGCTACACCTTC. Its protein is CASSLDAGVGGYTF.

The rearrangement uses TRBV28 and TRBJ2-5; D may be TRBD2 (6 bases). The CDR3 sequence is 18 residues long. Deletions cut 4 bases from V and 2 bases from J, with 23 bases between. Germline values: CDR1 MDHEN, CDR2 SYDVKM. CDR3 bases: TGTGCCAGCAGTTCCCTCAGGTTGGGCGGGGAAGTACAAGAGACCCAGTACTTC. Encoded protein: CASSSLRLGGEVQETQYF. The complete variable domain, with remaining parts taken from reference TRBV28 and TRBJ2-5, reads DVKVTQSSRYLVKRTGEKVFLECVQDMDHENMFWYRQDPGLGLRLIYFSYDVKMKEKGDIPEGYSVSREKKERFSLILESASTNQTSMYLCASSSLRLGGEVQETQYFGPGTRLLVL.

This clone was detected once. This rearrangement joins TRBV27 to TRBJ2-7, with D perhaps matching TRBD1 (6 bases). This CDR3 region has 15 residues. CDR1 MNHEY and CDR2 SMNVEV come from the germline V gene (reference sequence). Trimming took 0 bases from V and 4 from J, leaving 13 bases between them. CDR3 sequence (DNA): TGTGCCAGCAGTTTATCTTCCTCTAGGGGGTACGAGCAGTACTTC. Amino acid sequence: CASSLSSSRGYEQYF.

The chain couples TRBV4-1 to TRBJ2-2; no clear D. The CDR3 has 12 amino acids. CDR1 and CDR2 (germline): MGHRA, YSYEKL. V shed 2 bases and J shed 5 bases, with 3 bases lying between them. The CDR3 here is CASSQKTGELFF. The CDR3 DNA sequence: TGCGCCAGCAGCCAAAAAACCGGGGAGCTGTTTTTT.

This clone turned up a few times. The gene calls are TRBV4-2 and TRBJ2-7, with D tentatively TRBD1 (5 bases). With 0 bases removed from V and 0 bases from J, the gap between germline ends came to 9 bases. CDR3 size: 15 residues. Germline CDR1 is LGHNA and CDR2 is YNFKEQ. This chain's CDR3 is CASSQEIDSSYEQYF. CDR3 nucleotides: TGTGCCAGCAGCCAAGAAATAGACAGCTCCTACGAGCAGTACTTC.

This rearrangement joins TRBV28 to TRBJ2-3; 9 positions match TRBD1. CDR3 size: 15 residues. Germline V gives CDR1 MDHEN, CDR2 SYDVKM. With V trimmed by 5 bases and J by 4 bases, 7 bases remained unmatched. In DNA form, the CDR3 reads TGTGCCAGCAGTCCAGGGACAGGGCTCGCAGATACGCAGTATTTT. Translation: CASSPGTGLADTQYF.

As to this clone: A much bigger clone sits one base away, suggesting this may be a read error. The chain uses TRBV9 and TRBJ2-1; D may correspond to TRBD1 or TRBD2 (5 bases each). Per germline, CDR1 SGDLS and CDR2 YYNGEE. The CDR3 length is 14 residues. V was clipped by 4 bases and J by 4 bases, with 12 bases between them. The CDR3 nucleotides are TGTGCCAGCAGCCCCCGGGACGGTTACAATGAGCAGTTCTTC. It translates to CASSPRDGYNEQFF.